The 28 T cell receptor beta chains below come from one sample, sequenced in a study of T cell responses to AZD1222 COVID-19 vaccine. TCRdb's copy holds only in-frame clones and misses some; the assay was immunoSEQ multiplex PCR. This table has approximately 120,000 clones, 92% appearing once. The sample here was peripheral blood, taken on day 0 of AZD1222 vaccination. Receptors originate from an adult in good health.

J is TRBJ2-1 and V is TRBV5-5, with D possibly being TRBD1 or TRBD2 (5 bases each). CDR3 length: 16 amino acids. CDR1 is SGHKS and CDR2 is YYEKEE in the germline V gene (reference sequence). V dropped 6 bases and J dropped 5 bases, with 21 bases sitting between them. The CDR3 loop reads CASIPAGTQPNNEQFF. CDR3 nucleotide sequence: TGTGCCAGCATCCCGGCAGGGACCCAACCGAACAATGAGCAGTTCTTC. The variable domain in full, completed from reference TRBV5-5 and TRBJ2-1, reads DAGVTQSPTHLIKTRGQQVTLRCSPISGHKSVSWYQQVLGQGPQFIFQYYEKEERGRGNFPDRFSARQFPNYSSELNVNALLLGDSALYLCASIPAGTQPNNEQFFGPGTRLTVL.

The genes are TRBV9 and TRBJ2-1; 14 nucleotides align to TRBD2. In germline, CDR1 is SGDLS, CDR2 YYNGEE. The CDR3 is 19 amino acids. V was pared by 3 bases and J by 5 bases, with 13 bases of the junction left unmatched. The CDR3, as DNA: TGTGCCAGCAGCGCGGACGGGACTAGCGGGAGAGCATTTCACAATGAGCAGTTCTTC. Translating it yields CASSADGTSGRAFHNEQFF.

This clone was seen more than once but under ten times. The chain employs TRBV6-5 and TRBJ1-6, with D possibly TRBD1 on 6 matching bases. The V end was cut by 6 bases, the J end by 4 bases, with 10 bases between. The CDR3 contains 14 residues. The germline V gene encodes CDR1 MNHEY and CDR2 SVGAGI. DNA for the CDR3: TGTGCCAGCAGACAGGGACTGTATAATTCACCCCTCCACTTT. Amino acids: CASRQGLYNSPLHF.

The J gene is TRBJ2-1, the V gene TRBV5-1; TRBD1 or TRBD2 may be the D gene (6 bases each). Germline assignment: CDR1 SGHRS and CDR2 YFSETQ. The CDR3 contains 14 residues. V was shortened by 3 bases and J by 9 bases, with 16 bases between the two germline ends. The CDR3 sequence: CASSWGAENGEQFF. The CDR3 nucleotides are TGCGCCAGCAGCTGGGGGGCCGAGAACGGTGAGCAGTTCTTC.

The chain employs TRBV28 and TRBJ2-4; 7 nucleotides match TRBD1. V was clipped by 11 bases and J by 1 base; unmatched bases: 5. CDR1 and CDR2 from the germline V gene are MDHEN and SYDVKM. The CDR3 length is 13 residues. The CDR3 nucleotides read TGTGCCGGATCGGACAGGGCCAAAAACATTCAGTACTTC. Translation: CAGSDRAKNIQYF.

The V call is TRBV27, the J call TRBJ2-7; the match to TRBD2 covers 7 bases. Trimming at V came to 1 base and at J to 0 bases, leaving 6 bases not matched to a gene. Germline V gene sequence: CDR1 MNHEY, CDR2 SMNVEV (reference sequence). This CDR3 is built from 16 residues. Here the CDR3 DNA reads TGTGCCAGCAGTTTATTTGCTGGCGGGAGCTCCTACGAGCAGTACTTC. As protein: CASSLFAGGSSYEQYF.

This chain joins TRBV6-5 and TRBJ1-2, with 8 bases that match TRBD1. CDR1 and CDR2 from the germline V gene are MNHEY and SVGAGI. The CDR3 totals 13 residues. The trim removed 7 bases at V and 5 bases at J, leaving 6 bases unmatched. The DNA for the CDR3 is TGTGCCAGCAATGGACAGGGACTGTATGGCTACACCTTC. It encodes CASNGQGLYGYTF.

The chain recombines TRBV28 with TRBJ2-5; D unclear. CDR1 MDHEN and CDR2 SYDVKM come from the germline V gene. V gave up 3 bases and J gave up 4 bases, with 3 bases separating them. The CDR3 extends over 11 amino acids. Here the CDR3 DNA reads TGTGCCAGCAGTTTGTCAGAGACCCAGTACTTC. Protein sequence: CASSLSETQYF.

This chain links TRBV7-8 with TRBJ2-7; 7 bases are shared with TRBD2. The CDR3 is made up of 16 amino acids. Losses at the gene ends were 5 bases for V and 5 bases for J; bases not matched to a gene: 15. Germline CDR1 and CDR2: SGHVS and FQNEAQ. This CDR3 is CASSSRRLAAPHEQYF. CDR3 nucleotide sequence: TGTGCCAGCAGCAGCAGGCGTCTAGCGGCCCCTCACGAGCAGTACTTC.

The CDR3 region has the DNA TGTGCCAGCAGTCGGGACAGGGGCAGGGAGCAGTTCTTC. Amino acids: CASSRDRGREQFF. The chain carries TRBV14 and TRBJ2-1; 10 bases line up with TRBD1. V lost 6 bases, J lost 10 bases, and 6 bases stayed unmatched. CDR1 and CDR2 from the germline V gene are SGHDN and FVKESK. The CDR3 length is 13 residues. Complete variable domain (other parts from reference TRBV14 and TRBJ2-1): EAGVTQFPSHSVIEKGQTVTLRCDPISGHDNLYWYRRVMGKEIKFLLHFVKESKQDESGMPNNRFLAERTGGTYSTLKVQPAELEDSGVYFCASSRDRGREQFFGPGTRLTVL.

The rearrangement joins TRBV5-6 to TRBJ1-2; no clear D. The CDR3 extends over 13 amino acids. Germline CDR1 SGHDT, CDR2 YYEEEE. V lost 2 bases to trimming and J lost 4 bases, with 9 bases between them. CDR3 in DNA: TGTGCCAGCAGCTTTGAGGCCTCCTATGGCTACACCTTC. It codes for CASSFEASYGYTF.

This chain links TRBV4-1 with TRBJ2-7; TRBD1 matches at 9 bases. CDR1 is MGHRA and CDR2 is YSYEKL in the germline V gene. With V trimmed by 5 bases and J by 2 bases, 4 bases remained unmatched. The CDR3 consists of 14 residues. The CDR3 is CASSLRDRAYEQYF. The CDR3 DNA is TGCGCCAGCAGCTTAAGGGACAGGGCCTACGAGCAGTACTTC.

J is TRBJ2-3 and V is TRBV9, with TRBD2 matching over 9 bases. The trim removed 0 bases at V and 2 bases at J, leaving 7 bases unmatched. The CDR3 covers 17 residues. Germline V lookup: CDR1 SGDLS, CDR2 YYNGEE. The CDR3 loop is CASSVDFSGRNTDTQYF. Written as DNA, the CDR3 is TGTGCCAGCAGCGTAGATTTTAGCGGGAGAAACACAGATACGCAGTATTTT. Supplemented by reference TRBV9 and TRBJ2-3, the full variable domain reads DSGVTQTPKHLITATGQRVTLRCSPRSGDLSVYWYQQSLDQGLQFLIQYYNGEERAKGNILERFSAQQFPDLHSELNLSSLELGDSALYFCASSVDFSGRNTDTQYFGPGTRLTVL.

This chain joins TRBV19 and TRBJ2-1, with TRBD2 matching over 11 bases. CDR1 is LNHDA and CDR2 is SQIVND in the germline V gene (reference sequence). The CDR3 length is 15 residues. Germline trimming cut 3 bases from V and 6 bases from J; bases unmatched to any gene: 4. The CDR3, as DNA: TGTGCCAGTAGTATGACTAGCGGGAAATTCAATGAGCAGTTCTTC. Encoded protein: CASSMTSGKFNEQFF.

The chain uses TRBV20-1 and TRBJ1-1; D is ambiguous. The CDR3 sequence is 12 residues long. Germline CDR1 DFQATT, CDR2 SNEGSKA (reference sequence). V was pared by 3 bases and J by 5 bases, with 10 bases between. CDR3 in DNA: TGCAGTGCTAGTAAAGGGAATACTGAAGCTTTCTTT. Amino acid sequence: CSASKGNTEAFF.

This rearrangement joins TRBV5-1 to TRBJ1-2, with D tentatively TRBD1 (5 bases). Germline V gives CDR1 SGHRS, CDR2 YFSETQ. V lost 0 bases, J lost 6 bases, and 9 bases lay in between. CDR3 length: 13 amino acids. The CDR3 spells CASSLAVGDGYTF. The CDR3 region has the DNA TGCGCCAGCAGCTTGGCCGTAGGGGATGGCTACACCTTC.

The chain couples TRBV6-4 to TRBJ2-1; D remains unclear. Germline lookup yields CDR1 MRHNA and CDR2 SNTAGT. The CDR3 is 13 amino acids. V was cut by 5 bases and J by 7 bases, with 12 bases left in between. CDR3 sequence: CASSRTSANEQFF. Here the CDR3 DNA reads TGTGCCAGCAGTAGGACGTCGGCGAATGAGCAGTTCTTC.

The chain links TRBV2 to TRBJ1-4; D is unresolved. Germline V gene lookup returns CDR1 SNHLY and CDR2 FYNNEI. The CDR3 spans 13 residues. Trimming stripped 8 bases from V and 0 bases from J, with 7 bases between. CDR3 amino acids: CASLKSTNEKLFF. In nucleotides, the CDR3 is TGTGCCAGCCTCAAGTCAACTAATGAAAAACTGTTTTTT.

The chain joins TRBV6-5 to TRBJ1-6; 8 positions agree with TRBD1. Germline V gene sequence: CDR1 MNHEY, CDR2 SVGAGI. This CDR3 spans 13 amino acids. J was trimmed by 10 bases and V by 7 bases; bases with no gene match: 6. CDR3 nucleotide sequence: TGTGCCAGCACGCTCAGGGGGCAATCACCCCTCCACTTT. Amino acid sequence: CASTLRGQSPLHF.

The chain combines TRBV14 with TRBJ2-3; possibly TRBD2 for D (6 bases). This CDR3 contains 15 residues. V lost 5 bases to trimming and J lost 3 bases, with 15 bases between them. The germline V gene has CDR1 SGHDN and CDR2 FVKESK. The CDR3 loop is CASSSNVAGTDTQYF. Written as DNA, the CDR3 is TGTGCCAGCAGCAGCAATGTCGCGGGAACAGATACGCAGTATTTT.

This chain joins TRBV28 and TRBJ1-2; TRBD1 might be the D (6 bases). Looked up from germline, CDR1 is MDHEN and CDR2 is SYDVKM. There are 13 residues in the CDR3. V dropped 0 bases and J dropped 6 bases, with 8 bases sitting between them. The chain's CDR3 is CASSLWSGDGYTF. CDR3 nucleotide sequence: TGTGCCAGCAGTTTATGGTCAGGGGATGGCTACACCTTC.

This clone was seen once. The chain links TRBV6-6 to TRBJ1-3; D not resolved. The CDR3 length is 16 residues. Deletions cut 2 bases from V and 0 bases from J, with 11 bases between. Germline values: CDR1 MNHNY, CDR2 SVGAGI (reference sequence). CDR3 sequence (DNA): TGTGCCAGCAGTTACCTGGATGTCAACTCTGGAAACACCATATATTTT. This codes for CASSYLDVNSGNTIYF.

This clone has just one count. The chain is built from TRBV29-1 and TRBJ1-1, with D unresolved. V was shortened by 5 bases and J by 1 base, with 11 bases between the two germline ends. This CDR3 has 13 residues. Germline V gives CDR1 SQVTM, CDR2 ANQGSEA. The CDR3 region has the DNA TGCAGCGTTTTTCGTGGCCCGAACACTGAAGCTTTCTTT. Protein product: CSVFRGPNTEAFF.

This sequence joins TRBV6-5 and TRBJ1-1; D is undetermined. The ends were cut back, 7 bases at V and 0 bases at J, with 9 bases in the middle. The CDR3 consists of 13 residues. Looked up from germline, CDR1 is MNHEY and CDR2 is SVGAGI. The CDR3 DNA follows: TGTGCCAGCAATCTTTTACTGAACACTGAAGCTTTCTTT. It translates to CASNLLLNTEAFF.

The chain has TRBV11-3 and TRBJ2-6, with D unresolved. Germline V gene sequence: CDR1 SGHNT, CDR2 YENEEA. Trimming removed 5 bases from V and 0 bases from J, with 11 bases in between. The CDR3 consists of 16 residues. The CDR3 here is CASSPGRASGANVLTF. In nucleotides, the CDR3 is TGTGCCAGCAGCCCCGGACGGGCCTCTGGGGCCAACGTCCTGACTTTC.

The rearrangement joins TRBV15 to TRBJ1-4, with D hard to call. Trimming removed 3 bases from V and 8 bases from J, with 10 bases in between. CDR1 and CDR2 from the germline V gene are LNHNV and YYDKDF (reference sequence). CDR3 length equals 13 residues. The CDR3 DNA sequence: TGTGCCACCAGCAGTGGGGTTAAAGAAAAACTGTTTTTT. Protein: CATSSGVKEKLFF.

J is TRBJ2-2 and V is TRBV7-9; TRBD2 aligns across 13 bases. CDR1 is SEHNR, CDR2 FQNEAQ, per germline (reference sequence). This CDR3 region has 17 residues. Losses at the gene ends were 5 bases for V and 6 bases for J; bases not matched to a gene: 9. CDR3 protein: CASSRTSGSSGSGELFF. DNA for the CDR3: TGTGCCAGCAGCCGGACTAGCGGGAGCTCGGGGTCCGGGGAGCTGTTTTTT.

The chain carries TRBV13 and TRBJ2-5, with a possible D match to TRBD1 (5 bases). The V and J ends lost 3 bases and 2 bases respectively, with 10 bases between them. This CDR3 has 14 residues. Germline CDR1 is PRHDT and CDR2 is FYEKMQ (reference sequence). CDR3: CASSFRGPQETQYF. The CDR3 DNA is TGTGCCAGCAGCTTTAGGGGCCCACAAGAGACCCAGTACTTC.